These 17 T cell receptor beta chains came from one sample sequenced in a study of blood T cells in healthy people across ages. The use of a sample-barcoded 5' primer and a J-beta primer mix characterized a second PCR of roughly 7 to 11 cycles. TCRdb re-analysed the 5' RACE reads in MiXCR, keeping a single row per CDR3 protein. The data show about 1.5 million distinct CDR3 sequences, with approximately 38% seen just once and 7.9% held by the top ten. The sample consisted of blood. All receptors come from a woman aged 18-29 years in good health.

Regarding this clonotype: Its ends do not fully match the called genes, so a read error is possible. The chain recombines TRBV3-1 with TRBJ2-3; the D gene could be TRBD1 or TRBD2 (5 bases each). The CDR3 length is 16 residues. Per the germline V gene, CDR1 is LGHDT and CDR2 is YNNKEL (reference sequence). The CDR3 reads CTSSQDEGQGDDTQYF. CDR3 nucleotides: TGTACCAGCAGCCAAGATGAGGGGCAGGGAGACGATACGCAGTATTTT.

In its sample, this clonotype was seen a few times. The chain recombines TRBV27 with TRBJ2-7; TRBD2 agrees at 10 bases. CDR3 size: 17 residues. The V segment lost 5 bases and the J segment 2 bases; nucleotides outside the gene matches: 12. Germline CDR1 reads MNHEY; CDR2 reads SMNVEV (reference sequence). DNA for the CDR3: TGTGCCAGCAGTCCGACACGGACTAGCGGTCCCCCCTACGAGCAGTACTTC. Translating it yields CASSPTRTSGPPYEQYF.

A single count supports this clonotype. V usage is TRBV4-1 and J usage is TRBJ1-2, with 7 bases fitting TRBD1. With 4 bases clipped from V and 8 bases from J, the junction kept 13 bases outside the gene matches. The CDR3 has 15 amino acids. The germline V gene has CDR1 MGHRA and CDR2 YSYEKL. The CDR3 DNA reads TGCGCCAGCAGCCTACCTGACAGGGAGGTTAGCGGCTACACCTTC. It yields the protein CASSLPDREVSGYTF.

The chain links TRBV15 to TRBJ2-3; TRBD1 aligns across 9 bases. CDR1 and CDR2 (germline): LNHNV, YYDKDF (reference sequence). The CDR3 is made up of 16 amino acids. V lost 6 bases to trimming and J lost 3 bases; unmatched junction nucleotides: 10. The CDR3 sequence: CATSSRAGQGTDTQYF. In DNA, the CDR3 is TGTGCCACCAGTTCCCGGGCGGGACAGGGTACAGATACGCAGTATTTT. The variable domain in full, completed from reference TRBV15 and TRBJ2-3, reads DAMVIQNPRYQVTQFGKPVTLSCSQTLNHNVMYWYQQKSSQAPKLLFHYYDKDFNNEADTPDNFQSRRPNTSFCFLDIRSPGLGDTAMYLCATSSRAGQGTDTQYFGPGTRLTVL.

This clonotype was detected a few times. V gene TRBV9 combines with J gene TRBJ1-5; 12 bases line up with TRBD1. The germline CDR1 and CDR2 sequences are SGDLS and YYNGEE. The CDR3 spans 16 residues. V gave up 4 bases and J gave up 2 bases; unmatched junction bases: 4. The CDR3 bases are TGTGCCAGCAGCCAGGGACAGGGGGCTGGCAATCAGCCCCAGCATTTT. It yields the protein CASSQGQGAGNQPQHF.

This clonotype showed up just a few times. The chain uses TRBV4-1 and TRBJ2-1, with 9 bases that match TRBD1. CDR3 length equals 16 residues. J lost 5 bases, V lost 3 bases, and 8 bases had no gene match. The germline CDR1 and CDR2 sequences are MGHRA and YSYEKL. The CDR3 reads CASSHPAGQGNNEQFF. The CDR3 DNA is TGCGCCAGCAGCCATCCCGCGGGACAGGGTAACAATGAGCAGTTCTTC.

V is TRBV6-1 and J is TRBJ2-7, with 8 nucleotides matching TRBD2. The CDR3 has 16 amino acids. Germline trimming cut 5 bases from V and 5 bases from J; bases unmatched to any gene: 14. Germline CDR1 is MNHNS and CDR2 is SASEGT. The DNA of the CDR3 is TGTGCCAGCAGTAACACTACCGGGACTAGAGCCAACGAGCAGTACTTC. Translated: CASSNTTGTRANEQYF.

There are a few counts of this clonotype. This sequence joins TRBV6-1 and TRBJ2-2, with D perhaps TRBD1 (6 bases). The CDR3 has 12 amino acids. Germline-derived CDR1 and CDR2 are MNHNS and SASEGT. V shed 10 bases and J shed 8 bases, with 14 bases lying between them. CDR3 in amino acids: CATLTGTGELFF. CDR3 nucleotide sequence: TGTGCCACCCTCACAGGGACGGGGGAGCTGTTTTTT.

This sequence joins TRBV4-1 and TRBJ2-7; D call uncertain. CDR3 size: 14 residues. V was cut by 1 base and J by 2 bases, with 9 bases left in between. Looked up from germline, CDR1 is MGHRA and CDR2 is YSYEKL. CDR3: CASSQVVGAYEQYF. The CDR3 region has the DNA TGCGCCAGCAGCCAAGTAGTCGGTGCCTACGAGCAGTACTTC.

This rearrangement joins TRBV2 to TRBJ1-4, with D possibly being TRBD1 (5 bases). The germline gives CDR1 SNHLY, CDR2 FYNNEI. CDR3 length: 14 residues. Trimming took 2 bases from V and 15 from J, leaving 19 bases between them. The CDR3 sequence is CASSERNRWGSLFF. The DNA of the CDR3 is TGTGCCAGCAGTGAAAGGAACAGGTGGGGCTCCTTGTTTTTT.

The chain uses TRBV20-1 and TRBJ2-1; TRBD2 matches 9 bases. CDR3 length: 15 residues. Unmatched junction bases numbered 13, after V lost 4 bases and J lost 9 bases. Germline CDR1 and CDR2: DFQATT and SNEGSKA (reference sequence). Here the CDR3 reads CSATKLAGEGLEQFF. DNA for the CDR3: TGCAGTGCTACCAAGTTAGCGGGAGAGGGGCTTGAGCAGTTCTTC.

This clonotype appeared once. The rearrangement uses TRBV20-1 and TRBJ1-1; D possibly corresponds to TRBD1 (5 bases). With 0 bases removed from V and 5 bases from J, the gap between germline ends came to 13 bases. Per the germline V gene, CDR1 is DFQATT and CDR2 is SNEGSKA (reference sequence). This CDR3 comprises 14 residues. The CDR3 here is CSAREQSAGTEAFF. Here the CDR3 DNA reads TGCAGTGCTAGAGAGCAAAGTGCAGGGACTGAAGCTTTCTTT.

This clonotype has just a few counts. The chain combines TRBV5-1 with TRBJ2-1; D possibly uses TRBD1 or TRBD2 (5 bases each). Germline CDR1 reads SGHRS; CDR2 reads YFSETQ. The CDR3 spans 16 residues. Deletions cut 2 bases from V and 6 bases from J, with 18 bases between. The CDR3 DNA reads TGCGCCAGCAGCTTACTGATAGGGACGGCCGGCAATGAGCAGTTCTTC. It encodes CASSLLIGTAGNEQFF.

This clonotype was detected a few times. The V gene is TRBV9, the J gene TRBJ1-2; TRBD1 agrees at 8 bases. CDR1 SGDLS and CDR2 YYNGEE come from the germline V gene. The ends lost 3 bases at V and 11 bases at J; junction bases unmatched: 9. This CDR3 comprises 13 residues. In nucleotides, the CDR3 is TGTGCCAGCAGCGACGACAGGGGTCACAGTTACACCTTC. The encoded protein is CASSDDRGHSYTF.

This clonotype was recorded a few times. The V call is TRBV10-3, the J call TRBJ2-1; the match to TRBD2 covers 16 bases. The germline V gene encodes CDR1 ENHRY and CDR2 SYGVKD. This CDR3 region has 15 residues. V lost 6 bases, J lost 9 bases, and 5 bases stayed unmatched. The CDR3 reads CAISSGTSGGAEQFF. DNA for the CDR3: TGTGCCATCAGCTCCGGGACTAGCGGGGGGGCTGAGCAGTTCTTC.

This rearrangement joins TRBV30 to TRBJ2-7, with TRBD1 identical over 7 bases. The CDR3 consists of 11 residues. Germline V gives CDR1 GTSNPN, CDR2 SVGIG (reference sequence). V gave up 1 base and J gave up 9 bases; unmatched junction bases: 3. For the CDR3, the DNA is TGTGCCTGGAGTGAGGGACAGACGCAGTACTTC. Protein sequence: CAWSEGQTQYF.

This chain uses TRBV6-5 with TRBJ1-5, with 7 nucleotides matching TRBD1. With 0 bases clipped from V and 4 bases from J, the junction kept 6 bases outside the gene matches. The germline V gene has CDR1 MNHEY and CDR2 SVGAGI. The CDR3 covers 16 residues. The CDR3 spells CASSYSRGTANQPQHF. The CDR3 nucleotides read TGTGCCAGCAGTTACTCGAGAGGGACAGCTAATCAGCCCCAGCATTTT.